Sequencing of this TCR beta chain was carried out in a study of cytomegalovirus exposure and HLA in healthy donors. Study findings and constraints: Further analysis, carried out later, found HLA-associated TCR beta chains more clonally expanded than equally common other chains. Specific recognition of CMV antigens was confirmed in vitro for a few chains (all CMV-associated).

CDR3 length: 12 amino acids. Looked up from germline, CDR1 is MDHEN and CDR2 is SYDVKM. 60 Vbeta and 13 Jbeta primers were used in PCR. Libraries were prepared by immunoSEQ multiplex PCR; TCRdb keeps only in-frame clonotypes and omits some of them. The sample contains under 90,000 clones, approximately 69% of which appear only once. Turning to this clone: Antigen: not known.

This clonotype was sampled from a man aged 35-49 years in good health and CMV-seropositive. The V and J genes are TRBV28 and TRBJ2-7; 7 nucleotides agree with TRBD1. The sequenced sample consisted of PBMCs. CDR3 bases: TGTGCTGCGGTCGGACAGGCCGACGAGCAGTACTTC. Translated: CAAVGQADEQYF. The full variable domain, in which reference TRBV28 and TRBJ2-7 provide the parts outside the CDR3, is DVKVTQSSRYLVKRTGEKVFLECVQDMDHENMFWYRQDPGLGLRLIYFSYDVKMKEKGDIPEGYSVSREKKERFSLILESASTNQTSMYLCAAVGQADEQYFGPGTRLTVT.